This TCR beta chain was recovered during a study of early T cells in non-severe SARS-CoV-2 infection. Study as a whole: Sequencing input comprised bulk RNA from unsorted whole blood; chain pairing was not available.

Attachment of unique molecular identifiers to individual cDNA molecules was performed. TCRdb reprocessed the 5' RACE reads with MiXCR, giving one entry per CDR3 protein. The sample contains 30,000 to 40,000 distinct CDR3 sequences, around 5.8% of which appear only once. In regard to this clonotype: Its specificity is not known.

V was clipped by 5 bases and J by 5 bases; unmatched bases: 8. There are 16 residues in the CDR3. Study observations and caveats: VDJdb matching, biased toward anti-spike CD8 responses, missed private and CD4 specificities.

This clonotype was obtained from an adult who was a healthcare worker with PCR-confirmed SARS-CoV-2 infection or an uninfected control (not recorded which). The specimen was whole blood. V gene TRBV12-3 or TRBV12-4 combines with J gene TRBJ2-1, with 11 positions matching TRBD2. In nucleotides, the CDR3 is TGTGCCAGCAGTCCCCTAGCGGGAGGCCTTAACAATGAGCAGTTCTTC. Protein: CASSPLAGGLNNEQFF.